This TCR beta chain came from a study of tumor-infiltrating lymphocytes in localized non-small cell lung cancer. The protocol was immunoSEQ multiplex PCR, while the TCRdb copy is restricted to in-frame clones and leaves out a portion. The sample lists just under 7,500 clones, about 74% occurring once. Losses at the gene ends were 7 bases for V and 5 bases for J; bases not matched to a gene: 10. CDR1 is SGHTA and CDR2 is FQGTGA in the germline V gene. This CDR3 contains 15 residues. Whole-study results and caveats: Tumors had more T cell infiltration than uninvolved lung, per TCRbeta sequencing and CD3 counts.

This clone appeared a few times. Antigen unknown. Material: uninvolved lung tissue not adjacent to the tumor. The V and J genes are TRBV7-3 and TRBJ1-1; 10 nucleotides line up with TRBD1. The clonotype was recovered from a human donor with non-small cell lung cancer. This CDR3 reads CASTDRDRGGTEAFF. Written as DNA, the CDR3 is TGTGCCAGCACGGACCGGGACAGGGGTGGGACTGAAGCTTTCTTT.